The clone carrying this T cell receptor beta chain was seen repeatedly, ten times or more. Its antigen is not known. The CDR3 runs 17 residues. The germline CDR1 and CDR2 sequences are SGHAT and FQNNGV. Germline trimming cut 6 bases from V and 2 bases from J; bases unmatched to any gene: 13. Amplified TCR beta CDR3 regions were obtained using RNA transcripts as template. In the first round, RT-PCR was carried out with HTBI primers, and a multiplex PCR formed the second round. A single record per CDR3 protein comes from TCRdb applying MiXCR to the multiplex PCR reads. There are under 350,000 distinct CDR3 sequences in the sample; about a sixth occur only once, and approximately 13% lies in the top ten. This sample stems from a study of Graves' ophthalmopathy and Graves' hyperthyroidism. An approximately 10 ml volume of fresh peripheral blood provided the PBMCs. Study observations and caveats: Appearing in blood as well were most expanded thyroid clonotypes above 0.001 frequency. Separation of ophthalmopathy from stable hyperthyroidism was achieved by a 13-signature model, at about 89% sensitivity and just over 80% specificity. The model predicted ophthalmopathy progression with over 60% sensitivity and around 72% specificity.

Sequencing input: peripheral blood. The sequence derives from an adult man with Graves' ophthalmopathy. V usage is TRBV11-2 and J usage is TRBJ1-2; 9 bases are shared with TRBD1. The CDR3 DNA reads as TGTGCCAGCAGGGGACAGGGCGGCCCGGCAGGGAACTATGGCTACACCTTC. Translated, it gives CASRGQGGPAGNYGYTF.